This T cell receptor beta chain is from a study of cytomegalovirus exposure and HLA in healthy donors. Study-wide findings and caveats: Most CMV-associated TCR beta chains appeared HLA-restricted in a later analysis. A later analysis associated some 16,000 TCR beta sequences with HLA alleles at a 0.05 false discovery rate.

PCR employed 60 Vbeta and 13 Jbeta primers. In the original processing: Later analysis identified 80 million to 85 million unique TCR beta chains, some 10 million shared. Here immunoSEQ multiplex PCR was the method, and the copy in TCRdb shows in-frame clones only, minus some. The D gene and trimming were derived from the DNA, and the V and J assignments and clone size from that table. The table has about 200,000 clones, more than 75% seen once. To note about this clone: No antigen is known for it.

The CDR3 is made up of 19 amino acids. J lost 5 bases, V lost 4 bases, and 14 bases had no gene match. Germline V CDR1 and CDR2: MNHNS, SASEGT. The sequence was obtained from a male donor in good health and CMV-seronegative. The sequencing sample was made of PBMCs. This chain joins TRBV6-1 and TRBJ2-7; TRBD2 matches 16 bases. The CDR3 reads CASSASNSGLAGGQNEQYF. CDR3 coding DNA: TGTGCCAGCAGTGCATCGAATTCGGGACTAGCGGGAGGGCAGAACGAGCAGTACTTC.